This T cell receptor beta chain was found in a study of T cells in Graves' hyperthyroidism and ophthalmopathy. Study-wide background: Peripheral blood was taken when the disease was first diagnosed, before any treatment began.

TCR beta CDR3 sequences were amplified from RNA transcripts. With the HTBI primer set, the TCR CDR3 went through a first round of RT-PCR. TCRdb re-called the multiplex PCR reads with MiXCR, one entry per CDR3 protein. The repertoire holds over 150,000 distinct CDR3 sequences, with less than 20% as singletons. V lost 4 bases and J 0 bases, leaving 15 bases between the germline ends. From germline, CDR1 is SQVTM and CDR2 ANQGSEA. CDR3 length equals 15 residues. General study points: Most thyroid clonotypes expanded above 0.001 were also detected in blood.

This clonotype has more than one count but fewer than ten. Its matching antigen is unknown. Diagnostic assessment was based on clinical symptoms, serum thyroxine and TRAb, thyroid ultrasound and orbital computed tomography. This clonotype was sampled from a woman aged 50 to 65 with Graves' hyperthyroidism. The material sequenced was blood. This chain connects TRBV29-1 to TRBJ2-5; D remains unclear. CDR3 loop: CSVGLEGLYQETQYF. The DNA of the CDR3 is TGCAGCGTTGGTCTCGAAGGGTTGTACCAAGAGACCCAGTACTTC.